This entry is about one T cell receptor beta chain. The CDR3 totals 15 residues. CDR1 is KGHSH and CDR2 is LQKENI in the germline V gene. J gave up 4 bases and V 3 bases, and 7 bases lay outside the gene matches. As handled by the study authors: Researchers report that nucleated cell counts were estimated from reference gene primer amplification. Data came from immunoSEQ multiplex PCR; TCRdb stores just in-frame clones and leaves some out. V, J and clone size are taken as reported in that table, and D and trimming were inferred from the DNA itself. The sample has about 160,000 clones, 78% seen once; the top ten hold about 15%. This sample is drawn from a study of blood T cell repertoires in COVID-19. Background on the study: The samples span acute and convalescent COVID-19 from the United States, Italy and Spain. In each case, the material was cDNA or gDNA derived from T cells, B-cell-depleted T cells, or PBMCs.

The sequence was collected from a woman of 80 years or more with acute or convalescent COVID-19. Sequencing was done on a sample of peripheral blood. The chain combines TRBV18 with TRBJ2-7, with 9 bases fitting TRBD1. The CDR3 region has the DNA TGTGCCAGCTCACCCTCGGGACAGGGTATGTACGAGCAGTACTTC. Residues: CASSPSGQGMYEQYF.